What follows are 2 T cell receptor beta chains derived from one specimen sequenced in a study. TCRdb analysed the 5' RACE reads with MiXCR anew, one entry per CDR3 protein. The table includes about 32,000 distinct CDR3 sequences, roughly 24% detected once. What was sequenced was memory CD4+ T cells sorted from blood. Subset indicated: memory CD4+ T cells, CD4+CD45RO+CD25-. These receptor sequences come from a female donor with breast cancer.

Many counts were recorded for this clonotype. V is TRBV27 and J is TRBJ1-2; 8 bases are a match to TRBD1. The V and J ends lost 0 bases and 7 bases, in that order; junction bases with no gene match: 10. Germline assignment: CDR1 MNHEY and CDR2 SMNVEV (reference sequence). CDR3 length: 16 residues. The CDR3 DNA reads as TGTGCCAGCAGTTTATCGTGGTCAGGGGGCGGCGGTGGCTACACCTTC. It specifies CASSLSWSGGGGGYTF.

In regard to this clonotype: This clone may be a read error of a much larger clone one base away. V usage is TRBV6-5 and J usage is TRBJ2-2; 7 nucleotides match TRBD1. CDR3 length: 14 residues. Per germline, CDR1 MNHEY and CDR2 SVGAGI. CDR3 residues: CTSSLGRGTGELFF. For the CDR3, the DNA is TGTACCAGCAGTTTGGGCAGGGGGACCGGGGAGCTGTTTTTT.